Following are 29 T cell receptor beta chains from one sample sequenced in a study of T-cell reconstitution after alpha-beta-depleted transplantation in children. Preparation of the TCRbeta library involved a method that used unique molecular identifiers. One entry per CDR3 protein, called by TCRdb with MiXCR from the PCR reads. In the table there are 450,000 to 700,000 distinct CDR3 sequences, roughly 27% of which are singletons. The source material was PBMCs, sampled before TCRalphabeta/CD19-depleted stem cell transplant. The source of these receptors is a boy under three years old with Wiskott-Aldrich syndrome, due to receive a stem cell transplant.

This clonotype was detected only a few times. The chain couples TRBV28 to TRBJ2-1; D possibly uses TRBD1 or TRBD2 (5 bases each). The length of the CDR3 is 14 residues. Trimming stripped 7 bases from V and 9 bases from J, with 19 bases between. Per the germline V gene, CDR1 is MDHEN and CDR2 is SYDVKM. The CDR3 protein is CASTIGLAGSEQFF. DNA for the CDR3: TGTGCCAGCACCATCGGATTAGCAGGGAGTGAGCAGTTCTTC.

This clonotype was seen only a few times. This chain links TRBV20-1 with TRBJ2-7; the D gene is possibly TRBD2 (6 bases). Trimming stripped 6 bases from V and 6 bases from J, with 12 bases between. Germline CDR1 is DFQATT and CDR2 is SNEGSKA (reference sequence). The CDR3 is 11 amino acids. CDR3 sequence reads: CSAQTSGEQYF. In nucleotides, the CDR3 is TGCAGTGCCCAGACTAGTGGCGAGCAGTACTTC.

This chain uses TRBV29-1 with TRBJ1-1; D gene unclear. The CDR3 extends over 14 amino acids. CDR1 SQVTM and CDR2 ANQGSEA come from the germline V gene. Between the trimmed V and J ends, which lost 4 bases and 1 base, there was a span of 13 bases. The CDR3 loop reads CSVVLRFGNTEAFF. The CDR3, as DNA: TGCAGCGTTGTCCTCCGATTTGGGAACACTGAAGCTTTCTTT.

This clonotype has just a few counts. The chain links TRBV5-6 to TRBJ2-2; 7 bases are a match to TRBD1. CDR1 and CDR2 from the germline V gene are SGHDT and YYEEEE. V shed 0 bases, J shed 7 bases, and the junction held 3 bases outside the gene matches. CDR3 length: 14 amino acids. CDR3 in amino acids: CASSLGDSYGELFF. CDR3 nucleotide sequence: TGTGCCAGCAGCTTGGGGGACAGCTACGGGGAGCTGTTTTTT.

The J gene is TRBJ2-2, the V gene TRBV3-1; D remains ambiguous. The CDR3 runs 13 residues. Germline CDR1 is LGHDT and CDR2 is YNNKEL (reference sequence). Trimming cost V 0 bases and J 7 bases, with 6 bases left between them. The CDR3 spells CASSQDPSGELFF. The DNA of the CDR3 is TGTGCCAGCAGCCAAGATCCTAGCGGGGAGCTGTTTTTT. The whole variable domain, remainder taken from reference TRBV3-1 and TRBJ2-2, is DTAVSQTPKYLVTQMGNDKSIKCEQNLGHDTMYWYKQDSKKFLKIMFSYNNKELIINETVPNRFSPKSPDKAHLNLHINSLELGDSAVYFCASSQDPSGELFFGEGSRLTVL.

The V gene is TRBV20-1, the J gene TRBJ2-3; D not certain. V lost 5 bases and J lost 4, with 10 bases in between. There are 12 residues in the CDR3. CDR1 and CDR2 from the germline V gene are DFQATT and SNEGSKA (reference sequence). CDR3 in amino acids: CSAGRGADTQYF. As DNA, the CDR3 is TGCAGTGCTGGCCGCGGAGCAGATACGCAGTATTTT.

The V call is TRBV27, the J call TRBJ2-7; D possibly matches TRBD1 or TRBD2 (5 bases each). Germline CDR1 reads MNHEY; CDR2 reads SMNVEV (reference sequence). V lost 2 bases and J 1 base, leaving 12 bases between the germline ends. CDR3 length: 15 residues. The CDR3 DNA reads TGTGCCAGCAGTTTAATCGGGGCAGCTTCCTACGAGCAGTACTTC. Protein product: CASSLIGAASYEQYF.

V usage is TRBV5-1 and J usage is TRBJ2-1; 9 nucleotides align to TRBD2. V trimming: 3 bases; J trimming: 6 bases; junction bases outside the gene matches: 4. The germline gives CDR1 SGHRS, CDR2 YFSETQ. This CDR3 contains 14 residues. CDR3 nucleotide sequence: TGCGCCAGCAGCTCTCCTAGCGGGGTCAATGAGCAGTTCTTC. Translated: CASSSPSGVNEQFF.

V usage is TRBV7-3 and J usage is TRBJ2-5; tentative D call: TRBD2 (5 bases). Per germline, CDR1 SGHTA and CDR2 FQGTGA. The CDR3 length is 15 residues. Trimming left V 5 bases short and J 4 bases short, with 17 bases between. CDR3 residues: CASSRRAGAGETQYF. CDR3 bases: TGTGCCAGCAGCCGACGGGCGGGCGCCGGAGAGACCCAGTACTTC.

CDR3 in amino acids: CAISSGEETQYF. DNA of the CDR3: TGTGCCATCAGCTCAGGAGAAGAGACCCAGTACTTC. The genes are TRBV10-3 and TRBJ2-5; no clear D. Trimming stripped 6 bases from V and 3 bases from J, with 8 bases between. In germline, CDR1 is ENHRY, CDR2 SYGVKD. This CDR3 region has 12 residues.

The genes are TRBV11-2 and TRBJ2-1; D not certain. V shed 6 bases and J shed 8 bases, with 14 bases lying between them. Germline loops: CDR1 SGHAT, CDR2 FQNNGV. This CDR3 is built from 13 residues. CDR3 DNA sequence: TGTGCCAGCAGACGGAGACTCCTCGATGAGCAGTTCTTC. Protein product: CASRRRLLDEQFF.

This clonotype occurred a few times. For the CDR3, the DNA is TGTGCCAGCAGCTTAGTGGCGGTAACGGGTAAAGGAAAACTGTTTTTT. Translation: CASSLVAVTGKGKLFF. This rearrangement joins TRBV7-8 to TRBJ1-4; no definite D call. Trimming took 1 base from V and 10 from J, leaving 19 bases between them. This CDR3 comprises 16 residues. Germline V CDR1 and CDR2: SGHVS, FQNEAQ.

This clonotype was seen more than once but under ten times. The rearrangement links TRBV12-3 or TRBV12-4 to TRBJ2-2; 10 bases line up with TRBD2. This CDR3 has 17 residues. J gave up 5 bases and V 3 bases, and 9 bases lay outside the gene matches. CDR3 nucleotide sequence: TGTGCCAGCAGTTTTAGGGCTAGCGGGAGCGGTACCGGGGAGCTGTTTTTT. This encodes CASSFRASGSGTGELFF.

The rearrangement uses TRBV20-1 and TRBJ2-3; D is undetermined. Germline values: CDR1 DFQATT, CDR2 SNEGSKA (reference sequence). CDR3 length: 15 residues. The V and J ends lost 3 bases and 0 bases respectively, with 13 bases between them. The CDR3 DNA reads as TGCAGTGCTAGTTCCGGTTTACAGAGCACAGATACGCAGTATTTT. This sequence encodes CSASSGLQSTDTQYF.

This clonotype was counted a few times. V and J are TRBV4-2 and TRBJ2-5, with D possibly TRBD1 on 5 matching bases. The V gene lost 0 bases and the J gene lost 4 bases, with 12 bases spanning the gap. Germline V lookup: CDR1 LGHNA, CDR2 YNFKEQ. The CDR3 length is 15 residues. CDR3 in amino acids: CASSQDISRGETQYF. CDR3 nucleotides: TGTGCCAGCAGCCAAGATATCTCAAGGGGAGAGACCCAGTACTTC.

V gene TRBV5-6 combines with J gene TRBJ2-7, with TRBD2 matching 9 bases. This CDR3 spans 14 amino acids. Germline V gives CDR1 SGHDT, CDR2 YYEEEE. Germline trimming cut 2 bases from V and 5 bases from J; bases unmatched to any gene: 5. The CDR3 here is CASSFSGSLNEQYF. The CDR3 coding sequence is TGTGCCAGCAGCTTTAGCGGGAGTCTGAACGAGCAGTACTTC.

This chain connects TRBV20-1 to TRBJ2-3; the match to TRBD2 covers 7 bases. Germline V gives CDR1 DFQATT, CDR2 SNEGSKA (reference sequence). V trimming: 6 bases; J trimming: 2 bases; junction bases outside the gene matches: 8. The CDR3 covers 14 residues. The chain's CDR3 is CSAIPTSATDTQYF. The DNA for the CDR3 is TGCAGTGCGATACCCACTAGCGCCACAGATACGCAGTATTTT.

There are a few counts of this clonotype. The chain is built from TRBV15 and TRBJ2-5, with 8 bases matching TRBD2. V shed 0 bases, J shed 9 bases, and the junction held 12 bases outside the gene matches. Germline CDR1 and CDR2: LNHNV and YYDKDF (reference sequence). This CDR3 is built from 16 residues. CDR3 sequence (DNA): TGTGCCACCAGCAGAGATCCGCGGGAGGCCTTGGGGGCCCAGTACTTC. It specifies CATSRDPREALGAQYF.

CDR3 nucleotides: TGTGCCAGCAGTGCGGGTGCCAGGGACTACAATGAGCAGTTCTTC. Amino acids: CASSAGARDYNEQFF. The chain uses TRBV25-1 and TRBJ2-1, with a weak D call TRBD1 (5 bases). The V end was cut by 4 bases, the J end by 3 bases, with 13 bases between. There are 15 residues in the CDR3. The germline V gene encodes CDR1 MGHDK and CDR2 SYGVNS.

There are a few counts of this clonotype. The chain has TRBV2 and TRBJ2-1, with 8 bases that match TRBD2. This CDR3 is built from 15 residues. Germline lookup yields CDR1 SNHLY and CDR2 FYNNEI. V lost 6 bases and J lost 4; bases outside the gene matches: 8. The CDR3 protein is CASRSRGLVYNEQFF. DNA for the CDR3: TGTGCCAGCAGATCGCGGGGACTAGTTTACAATGAGCAGTTCTTC.

This clonotype appeared a few times. This chain connects TRBV6-1 to TRBJ2-1; D unresolved. Germline V gives CDR1 MNHNS, CDR2 SASEGT. Trimming took off 5 bases at V and 8 bases at J, with 16 bases between the two ends. CDR3 size: 14 residues. This chain's CDR3 is CASSTGPLVDEQFF. Written as DNA, the CDR3 is TGTGCCAGCAGTACCGGGCCCCTCGTGGATGAGCAGTTCTTC.

A few counts support this clonotype. The V call is TRBV7-6, the J call TRBJ2-5, with D perhaps TRBD1 (6 bases). V was trimmed by 2 bases and J by 2 bases, leaving 12 bases between them. Germline loops: CDR1 SGHVS, CDR2 FNYEAQ. The CDR3 consists of 15 residues. For the CDR3, the DNA is TGTGCCAGCAGCTTAACCGGGACACTGCAAGAGACCCAGTACTTC. It is translated as CASSLTGTLQETQYF. Full variable domain (missing parts from reference TRBV7-6 and TRBJ2-5): GAGVSQSPRYKVTKRGQDVALRCDPISGHVSLYWYRQALGQGPEFLTYFNYEAQQDKSGLPNDRFSAERPEGSISTLTIQRTEQRDSAMYRCASSLTGTLQETQYFGPGTRLLVL.

This clonotype showed up just a few times. The chain carries TRBV7-8 and TRBJ2-7; D uncertain. Germline V gene lookup returns CDR1 SGHVS and CDR2 FQNEAQ. V dropped 9 bases and J dropped 2 bases, with 20 bases sitting between them. The CDR3 runs to 15 residues. The CDR3, as DNA: TGTGCCAGTACCTTCCGTTGGGCGGCGCCCTACGAGCAGTACTTC. This codes for CASTFRWAAPYEQYF.

This clonotype appeared a single time. This chain joins TRBV20-1 and TRBJ2-1; TRBD2 agrees at 12 bases. This CDR3 spans 17 amino acids. CDR1 DFQATT and CDR2 SNEGSKA come from the germline V gene (reference sequence). V lost 6 bases to trimming and J lost 1 base; unmatched junction nucleotides: 10. The CDR3 nucleotides are TGCAGTGCCAGGACTAGCGGGATCCGTGGGTCCTACAATGAGCAGTTCTTC. As protein: CSARTSGIRGSYNEQFF.

This clonotype showed up just a few times. The chain combines TRBV5-5 with TRBJ2-7, with D uncertain. Trimming shortened V by 6 bases and J by 2 bases, and 15 bases separated the two germline ends. Germline CDR1 and CDR2: SGHKS and YYEKEE (reference sequence). The CDR3 is made up of 14 amino acids. CDR3 protein: CASNNRAPPYEQYF. DNA of the CDR3: TGTGCCAGCAACAACCGGGCCCCTCCCTACGAGCAGTACTTC.

This clonotype was detected a few times. The rearrangement links TRBV5-6 to TRBJ2-3; the D gene is possibly TRBD2 (6 bases). CDR3 length equals 14 residues. Germline CDR1 and CDR2: SGHDT and YYEEEE. Trimming stripped 3 bases from V and 8 bases from J, with 16 bases between. The CDR3 here is CASSSYDPSATQYF. The CDR3 nucleotides are TGTGCCAGCAGCTCCTACGACCCTAGCGCTACGCAGTATTTT.

The chain is built from TRBV7-9 and TRBJ2-5, with no clear D. Germline assignment: CDR1 SEHNR and CDR2 FQNEAQ (reference sequence). The CDR3 covers 17 residues. The V end lost 6 bases, the J end lost 1 base, and 21 bases lay between the germline ends. CDR3 amino acids: CASRGGGEVHVQETQYF. Written as DNA, the CDR3 is TGTGCCAGCAGGGGTGGTGGGGAAGTTCACGTCCAAGAGACCCAGTACTTC. The variable domain in full, completed from reference TRBV7-9 and TRBJ2-5, reads DTGVSQNPRHKITKRGQNVTFRCDPISEHNRLYWYRQTLGQGPEFLTYFQNEAQLEKSRLLSDRFSAERPKGSFSTLEIQRTEQGDSAMYLCASRGGGEVHVQETQYFGPGTRLLVL.

The V call is TRBV5-1, the J call TRBJ2-1, with 14 bases matching TRBD2. Germline V gives CDR1 SGHRS, CDR2 YFSETQ. The CDR3 covers 18 residues. V dropped 1 base and J dropped 2; count of bases not matched to a gene: 5. The CDR3 nucleotides read TGCGCCAGCAGCTTGCGGGGACTAGCGGGAGAGGCCTACAATGAGCAGTTCTTC. Translated, it gives CASSLRGLAGEAYNEQFF.

The chain links TRBV5-4 to TRBJ1-2, with 7 positions matching TRBD1. The CDR3 length is 16 residues. V was pared by 0 bases and J by 2 bases, with 7 bases of the junction left unmatched. Looked up from germline, CDR1 is SGHNT and CDR2 is YYREEE (reference sequence). The CDR3 region is CASSLEGAARNYGYTF. The CDR3 DNA is TGTGCCAGCAGCTTGGAGGGGGCGGCTCGAAACTATGGCTACACCTTC.